The 2 T cell receptor beta chains below come from one sample, sequenced in a study of T cell responses to AZD1222 COVID-19 vaccine. Assay used: immunoSEQ multiplex PCR; TCRdb lists only in-frame clones, some missing. The table has under 60,000 clones, about 88% seen once. The starting material was peripheral blood, obtained on day 0 of AZD1222 vaccination. The receptors derive from an adult in good health.

This clone was seen a single time. The chain uses TRBV18 and TRBJ2-3; D is unresolved. Trimming removed 0 bases from V and 8 bases from J, with 9 bases in between. Per germline, CDR1 KGHSH and CDR2 LQKENI. The CDR3 length is 13 residues. CDR3 coding DNA: TGTGCCAGCTCACCACCGAACGTGGTTACGCAGTATTTT. Translation: CASSPPNVVTQYF.

The chain couples TRBV3-1 (or the pseudogene TRBV3-2) to TRBJ2-1, with TRBD2 identical over 8 bases. CDR1 and CDR2 (germline): LGHDT, YNNKEL (reference sequence). The trim removed 1 base at V and 0 bases at J, leaving 8 bases unmatched. The CDR3 extends over 18 amino acids. CDR3 residues: CASSQGGLGVSSYNEQFF. CDR3 DNA: TGTGCCAGCAGCCAAGGGGGACTAGGCGTGAGCTCCTACAATGAGCAGTTCTTC.